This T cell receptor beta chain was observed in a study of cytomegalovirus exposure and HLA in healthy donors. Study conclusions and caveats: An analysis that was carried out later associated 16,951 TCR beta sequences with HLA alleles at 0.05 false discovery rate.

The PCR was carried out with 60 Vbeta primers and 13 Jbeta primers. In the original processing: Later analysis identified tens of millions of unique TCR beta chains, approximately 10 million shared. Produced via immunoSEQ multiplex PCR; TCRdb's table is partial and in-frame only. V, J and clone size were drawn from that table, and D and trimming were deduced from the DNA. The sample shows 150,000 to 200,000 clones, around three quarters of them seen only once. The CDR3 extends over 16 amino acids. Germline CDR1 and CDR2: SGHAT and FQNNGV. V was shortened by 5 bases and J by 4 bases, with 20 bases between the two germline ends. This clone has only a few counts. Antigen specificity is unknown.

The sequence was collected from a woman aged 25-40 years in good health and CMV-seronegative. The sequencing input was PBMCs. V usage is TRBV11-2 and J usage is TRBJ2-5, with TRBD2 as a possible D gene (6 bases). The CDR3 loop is CASSTPYGPRGETQYF. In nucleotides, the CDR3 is TGTGCCAGCAGCACGCCATACGGGCCGCGGGGAGAGACCCAGTACTTC.